This TCR beta chain was captured by sequencing in a study of T cells in Graves' hyperthyroidism and ophthalmopathy. Amplified regions were TCR beta CDR3 sequences from RNA transcripts. During a first-round RT-PCR of the TCR CDR3, the HTBI primer set was used. TCRdb processed the multiplex PCR reads anew with MiXCR; each CDR3 protein has one entry. The sample shows 89,000 or so distinct CDR3 sequences, 35% to 45% of them seen only once. The CDR3 spans 14 residues. Trimming took 5 bases from V and 6 from J, leaving 13 bases between them. Germline CDR1 and CDR2: SEHNR and FQNEAQ (reference sequence). This clonotype was counted at least ten times. Its antigen remains unknown. Findings and limits, study-wide: Model predictions of ophthalmopathy came a median approximately 6.2 months before onset. The majority of expanded thyroid clonotypes above 0.001 also appeared in blood.

Patients counted as stable if ophthalmopathy did not develop within 18 months. Patients having uncontrolled infection, another autoimmune disease, pregnancy or lactation were not included. The chain uses TRBV7-9 and TRBJ2-2, with D hard to call. The source is a woman between 25 and 40 years old with Graves' hyperthyroidism. Sample: peripheral blood or thyroid tissue (not recorded which). In nucleotides, the CDR3 is TGTGCCAGCAGCCCGCTCCTTTTCCCCGGGGAGCTGTTTTTT. This translates into CASSPLLFPGELFF.